The source of this T cell receptor beta chain is a study of metastatic and nonmetastatic thyroid tumors. About the study: Repertoire data that came from the blood and tumor or nodule tissue of malignant and benign thyroid patients were compared.

This clone was picked up a small number of times. Its specificity is not known. This CDR3 has 13 amino acids. Deletions cut 1 base from V and 6 bases from J, with 10 bases between. CDR1 is MGHRA and CDR2 is YSYEKL in the germline V gene. TCRdb re-called the PCR reads with MiXCR. The sample holds approximately 35,000 clones, 10% to 13% seen once. Prior to thyroid surgery, none of the patients had received any treatment. Overall study findings and caveats: According to reports, the diversity of TCR beta was significantly higher in malignant thyroid tumors than in benign nodules, and this held in both blood and tumor samples.

The TCR comes from a female donor with papillary thyroid cancer or a benign thyroid nodule (not recorded which). Some clones in this sample may be carry-over from other donors' samples. This chain uses TRBV4-1 with TRBJ2-7; no clear D. Sequencing was done on a sample of blood. The CDR3 bases are TGCGCCAGCAGCCAAGTTGTTCAAAGCGAGCAGTACTTC. Translated: CASSQVVQSEQYF.